This TCR beta chain was observed in a study of shared clonotypes between healthy human individuals. Study-level results: Although depth was large, rarefaction showed that sequencing of the sorted subsets was incomplete. Approximately 4.6% of naive CD4 clonotypes were shared across several donors.

Generated by immunoSEQ multiplex PCR, the TCRdb table keeps only in-frame clones and is missing some. The sample carries under 2,500,000 clones, approximately 96% recorded once. CDR1 ENHRY and CDR2 SYGVKD come from the germline V gene. With V trimmed by 5 bases and J by 1 base, 11 bases remained unmatched. This CDR3 comprises 20 residues. A remark on this clone: Its antigen is still unknown.

The receptor was isolated from a man younger than 35 in good health. The chain couples TRBV10-3 to TRBJ2-1, with TRBD2 matching over 16 bases. Sequenced sample: naive CD4+ T cells sorted from blood. Specified subset: CD45RA+ positively selected. CDR3 sequence: CAISPGTSGGAWSSYNEQFF. The CDR3 DNA follows: TGTGCCATCAGTCCTGGGACTAGCGGGGGGGCATGGAGTTCCTACAATGAGCAGTTCTTC.